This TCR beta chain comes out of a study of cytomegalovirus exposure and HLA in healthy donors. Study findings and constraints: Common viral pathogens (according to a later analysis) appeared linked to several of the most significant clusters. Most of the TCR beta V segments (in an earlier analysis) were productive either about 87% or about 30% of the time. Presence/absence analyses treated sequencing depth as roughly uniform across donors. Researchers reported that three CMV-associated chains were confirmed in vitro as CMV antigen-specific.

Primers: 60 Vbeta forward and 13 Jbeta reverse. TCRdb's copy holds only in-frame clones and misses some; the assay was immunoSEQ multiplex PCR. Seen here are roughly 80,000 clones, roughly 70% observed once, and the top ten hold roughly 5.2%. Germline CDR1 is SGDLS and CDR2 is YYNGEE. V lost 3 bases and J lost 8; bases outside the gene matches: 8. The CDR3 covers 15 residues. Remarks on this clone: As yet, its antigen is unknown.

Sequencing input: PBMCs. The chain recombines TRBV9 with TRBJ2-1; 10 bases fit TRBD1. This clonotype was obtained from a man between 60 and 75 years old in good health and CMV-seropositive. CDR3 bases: TGTGCCAGCAGCGACGGGACAGGGGTTGTGGATGAGCAGTTCTTC. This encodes CASSDGTGVVDEQFF.